The 2 T cell receptor beta chains in this list originate from one sample, sequenced in a study of blood T cells in healthy people across ages. Primers used in a second PCR of roughly 7 to 11 cycles were a sample-barcoded 5' primer and a J-beta primer mix. TCRdb reprocessed the 5' RACE reads via MiXCR and lists one record per CDR3 protein. The sample yields 710,000 or so distinct CDR3 sequences, approximately 22% seen once. The sample was blood. These receptors were obtained from a man in his sixties or seventies in good health.

This rearrangement joins TRBV12-3 or TRBV12-4 to TRBJ2-1; 15 nucleotides align to TRBD2. The trim removed 6 bases at V and 1 base at J, leaving 7 bases unmatched. The CDR3 sequence is 18 residues long. CDR3 protein: CASRRTSGRASSYNEQFF. The CDR3 coding sequence is TGTGCCAGCAGGAGGACTAGCGGGAGGGCCTCGTCCTACAATGAGCAGTTCTTC.

This clonotype was seen more than once but under ten times. This chain joins TRBV6-6 and TRBJ2-1; D perhaps matches TRBD2 (6 bases). The end of the DNA aligns better with TRBJ2-5, so the J call may be wrong. The CDR3 runs to 15 residues. Germline CDR1 MNHNY, CDR2 SVGAGI (reference sequence). The CDR3 here is CASSYSGLPPETQYF. CDR3 coding DNA: TGTGCCAGCAGTTACTCGGGACTCCCACCGGAGACCCAGTACTTC.